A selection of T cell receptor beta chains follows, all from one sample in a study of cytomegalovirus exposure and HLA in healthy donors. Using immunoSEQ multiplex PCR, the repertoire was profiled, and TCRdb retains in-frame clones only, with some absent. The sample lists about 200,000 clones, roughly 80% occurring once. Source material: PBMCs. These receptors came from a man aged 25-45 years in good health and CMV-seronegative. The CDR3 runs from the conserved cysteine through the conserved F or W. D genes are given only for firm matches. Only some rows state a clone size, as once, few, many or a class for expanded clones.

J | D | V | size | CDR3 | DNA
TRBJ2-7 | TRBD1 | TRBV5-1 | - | CASSGGGQGARSYEQYF | TGCGCCAGCAGCGGGGGGGGACAGGGTGCCCGTTCCTACGAGCAGTACTTC
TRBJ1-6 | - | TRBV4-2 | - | CASSQASMSTNSPLHF | TGTGCCAGCAGCCAAGCGAGCATGTCAACTAATTCACCCCTCCACTTT
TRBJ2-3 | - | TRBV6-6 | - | CASGATSTDTQYF | TGTGCCAGCGGGGCAACTAGCACAGATACGCAGTATTTT
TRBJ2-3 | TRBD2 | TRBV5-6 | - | CASSFFSGGPGADTQYF | TGTGCCAGCAGCTTTTTCTCGGGGGGGCCCGGTGCAGATACGCAGTATTTT
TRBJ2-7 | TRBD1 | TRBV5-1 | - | CASSFPGQGRHEQYF | TGCGCCAGCAGCTTTCCGGGACAGGGGAGGCACGAGCAGTACTTC
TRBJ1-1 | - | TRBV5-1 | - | CASSLAGGNTEAFF | TGCGCCAGCAGCTTGGCCGGGGGGAACACTGAAGCTTTCTTT
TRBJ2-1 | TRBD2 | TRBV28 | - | CASSFSAGVSYNEQFF | TGTGCCAGCAGTTTTAGCGCGGGGGTCTCCTACAATGAGCAGTTCTTC
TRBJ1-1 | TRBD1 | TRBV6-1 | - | CALGQGNTEAFF | TGTGCCTTAGGACAGGGCAACACCGAAGCTTTCTTT
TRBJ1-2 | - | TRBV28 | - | CASSLRQGPLRPYGYTF | TGTGCCAGCAGTTTAAGGCAGGGGCCACTCAGACCCTATGGCTACACCTTC
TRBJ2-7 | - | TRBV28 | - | CASTQFDSSNEQYF | TGTGCCAGCACCCAATTCGACAGTTCCAACGAGCAGTACTTC
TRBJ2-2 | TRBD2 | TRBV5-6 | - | CASSKEAGGPQGGELFF | TGTGCCAGCAGCAAGGAAGCGGGGGGGCCGCAGGGCGGGGAGCTGTTTTTT
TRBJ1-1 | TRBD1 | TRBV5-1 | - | CASSLRDRSNTEAFF | TGCGCCAGCAGCCTCCGGGACAGGTCGAACACTGAAGCTTTCTTT
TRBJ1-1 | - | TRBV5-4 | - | CASSLEGQNTEAFF | TGTGCCAGCAGCTTGGAGGGACAGAACACTGAAGCTTTCTTT
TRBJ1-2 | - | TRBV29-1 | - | CSARRTDYGYTF | TGCAGCGCCCGCCGGACAGACTATGGCTACACCTTC
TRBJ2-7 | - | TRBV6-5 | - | CASRKSSYEQYF | TGTGCCAGCAGAAAAAGCTCCTACGAGCAGTACTTC
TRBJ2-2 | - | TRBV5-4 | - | CASSLGGNTNTGELFF | TGTGCCAGCAGCTTGGGCGGGAACACGAACACCGGGGAGCTGTTTTTT
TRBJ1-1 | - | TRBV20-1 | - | CSARGATEAFF | TGCAGTGCTAGAGGGGCGACCGAAGCTTTCTTT
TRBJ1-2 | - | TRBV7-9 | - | CASSYDTGGYTF | TGTGCCAGCAGCTACGATACAGGGGGCTACACCTTC
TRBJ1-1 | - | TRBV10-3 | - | CAISDGREAFF | TGTGCCATCAGTGACGGTAGAGAAGCTTTCTTT
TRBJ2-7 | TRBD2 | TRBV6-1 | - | CASSELAGDYEQYF | TGTGCCAGCAGTGAACTAGCGGGGGACTACGAGCAGTACTTC
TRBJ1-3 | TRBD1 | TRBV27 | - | CASSLGQGAGNTIYF | TGTGCCAGCAGTTTAGGACAGGGGGCTGGAAACACCATATATTTT
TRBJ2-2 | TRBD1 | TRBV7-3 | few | CASSLKGTGGKDTGELFF | TGTGCCAGCAGCTTAAAAGGGACAGGGGGCAAGGACACCGGGGAGCTGTTTTTT
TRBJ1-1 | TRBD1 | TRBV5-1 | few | CASRQTTGGGTEAFF | TGCGCCAGCAGGCAGACGACAGGGGGAGGCACTGAAGCTTTCTTT
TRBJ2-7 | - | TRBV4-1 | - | CASSQEGKGLEQYF | TGCGCCAGCAGCCAAGAGGGAAAGGGGCTCGAGCAGTACTTC
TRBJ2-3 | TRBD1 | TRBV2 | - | CASSRDRQGTDTQYF | TGTGCCAGCAGCCGGGACAGGCAAGGCACAGATACGCAGTATTTT
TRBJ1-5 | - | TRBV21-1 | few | CASSKRGPTNQPQHF | TGTGCCAGCAGCAAACGTGGGCCGACGAATCAGCCCCAGCATTTT
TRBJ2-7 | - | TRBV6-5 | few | CASSSDTSSSEQYF | TGTGCCAGCAGTTCGGACACATCCTCATCCGAGCAGTACTTC
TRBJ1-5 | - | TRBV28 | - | CASSLSSRDQPQHF | TGTGCCAGCAGTTTAAGCAGCAGGGATCAGCCCCAGCATTTT
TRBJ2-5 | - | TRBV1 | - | CTSSHVIQGRDETQYF | TGCACCAGCAGCCACGTGATACAGGGGCGCGATGAGACCCAGTACTTC
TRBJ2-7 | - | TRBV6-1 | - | CASRFQGLEDEQYF | TGTGCCAGCAGGTTTCAGGGACTGGAGGACGAGCAGTACTTC
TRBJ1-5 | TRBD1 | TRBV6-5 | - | CASSSTGTNQPQHF | TGTGCCAGCAGTTCGACAGGGACGAATCAGCCCCAGCATTTT
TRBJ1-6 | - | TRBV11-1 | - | CASSLELGINSPLHF | TGTGCCAGCAGCTTAGAGCTCGGGATTAATTCACCCCTCCACTTT
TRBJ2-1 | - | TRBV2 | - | CASRRAYRQEQFF | TGTGCCAGCAGGCGCGCCTACAGGCAGGAGCAGTTCTTC
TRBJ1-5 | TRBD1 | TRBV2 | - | CASRVGQGNGQPQHF | TGTGCCAGCAGGGTGGGACAGGGGAATGGTCAGCCCCAGCATTTT
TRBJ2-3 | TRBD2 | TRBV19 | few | CATGLAGITDTQYF | TGTGCCACTGGACTAGCGGGGATCACAGATACGCAGTATTTT
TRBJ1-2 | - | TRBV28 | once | CASSSPGPNGYTF | TGTGCCAGCAGTTCGCCAGGGCCCAATGGCTACACCTTC
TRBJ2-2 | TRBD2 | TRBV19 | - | CASSLGLAGGNTGELFF | TGTGCCAGTAGTCTTGGACTAGCGGGGGGGAACACCGGGGAGCTGTTTTTT